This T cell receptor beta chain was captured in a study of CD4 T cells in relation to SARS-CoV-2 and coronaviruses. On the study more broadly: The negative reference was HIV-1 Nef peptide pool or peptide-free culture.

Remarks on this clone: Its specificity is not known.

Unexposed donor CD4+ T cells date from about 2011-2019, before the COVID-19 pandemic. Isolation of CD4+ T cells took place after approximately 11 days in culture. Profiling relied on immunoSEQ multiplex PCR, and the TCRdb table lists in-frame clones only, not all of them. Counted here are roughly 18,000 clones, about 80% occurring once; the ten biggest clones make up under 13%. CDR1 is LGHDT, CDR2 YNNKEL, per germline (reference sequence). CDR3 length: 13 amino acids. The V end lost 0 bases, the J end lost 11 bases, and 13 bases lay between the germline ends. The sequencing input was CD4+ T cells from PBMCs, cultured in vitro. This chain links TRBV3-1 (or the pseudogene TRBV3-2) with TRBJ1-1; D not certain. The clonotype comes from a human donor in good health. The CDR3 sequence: CASSQDGDIGAFF. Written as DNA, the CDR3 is TGTGCCAGCAGCCAAGATGGTGACATCGGGGCTTTCTTT.